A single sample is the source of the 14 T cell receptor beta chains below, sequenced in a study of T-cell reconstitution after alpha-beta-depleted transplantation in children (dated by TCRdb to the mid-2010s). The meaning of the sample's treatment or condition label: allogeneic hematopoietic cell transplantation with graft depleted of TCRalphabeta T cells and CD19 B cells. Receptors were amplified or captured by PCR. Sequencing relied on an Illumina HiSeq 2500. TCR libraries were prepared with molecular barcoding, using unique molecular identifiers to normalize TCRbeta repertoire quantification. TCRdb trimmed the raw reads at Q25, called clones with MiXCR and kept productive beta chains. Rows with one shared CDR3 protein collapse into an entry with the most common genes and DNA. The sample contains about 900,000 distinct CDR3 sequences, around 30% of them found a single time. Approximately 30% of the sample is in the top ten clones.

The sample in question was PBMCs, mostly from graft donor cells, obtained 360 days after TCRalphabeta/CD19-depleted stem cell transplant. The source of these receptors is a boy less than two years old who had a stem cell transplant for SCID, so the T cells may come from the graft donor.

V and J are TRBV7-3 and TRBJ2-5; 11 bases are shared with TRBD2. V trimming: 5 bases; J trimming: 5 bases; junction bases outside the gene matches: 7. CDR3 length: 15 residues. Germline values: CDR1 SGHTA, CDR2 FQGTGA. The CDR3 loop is CASSQGLAGGETQYF. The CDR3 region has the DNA TGTGCCAGCAGCCAGGGATTAGCGGGAGGGGAGACCCAGTACTTC.

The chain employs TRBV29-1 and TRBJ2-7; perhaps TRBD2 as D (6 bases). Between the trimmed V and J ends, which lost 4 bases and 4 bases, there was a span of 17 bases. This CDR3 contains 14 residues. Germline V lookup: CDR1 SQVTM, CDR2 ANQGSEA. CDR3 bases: TGCAGCGTTGTTTTCGGAGGAGGAGGGTACGAGCAGTACTTC. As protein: CSVVFGGGGYEQYF.

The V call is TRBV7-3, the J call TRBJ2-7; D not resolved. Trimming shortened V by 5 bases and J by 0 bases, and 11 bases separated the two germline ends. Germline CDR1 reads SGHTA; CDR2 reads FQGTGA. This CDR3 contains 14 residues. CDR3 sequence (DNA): TGTGCCAGCAGCCCCGTCAGTGGCTCCTACGAGCAGTACTTC. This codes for CASSPVSGSYEQYF.

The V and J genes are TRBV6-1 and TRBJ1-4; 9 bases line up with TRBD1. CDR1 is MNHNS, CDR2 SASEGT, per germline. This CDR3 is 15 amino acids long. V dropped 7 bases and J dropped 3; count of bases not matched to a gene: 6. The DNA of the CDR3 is TGTGCCAGCAATGACGGACAGGGGCCTAATGAAAAACTGTTTTTT. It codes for CASNDGQGPNEKLFF.

CDR3 DNA sequence: TGTGCCAGCAGCTTAACCGGACTACCGACCACCGATACGCAGTATTTT. Translating it yields CASSLTGLPTTDTQYF. This chain joins TRBV7-3 and TRBJ2-3; D is perhaps TRBD2 (6 bases). This CDR3 contains 16 residues. Germline lookup yields CDR1 SGHTA and CDR2 FQGTGA. The germline V and J ends were trimmed by 0 bases and 6 bases, with 16 bases remaining between them.

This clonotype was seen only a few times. The CDR3 sequence: CASSFGGGSREQYF. The DNA of the CDR3 is TGTGCCAGCAGTTTTGGGGGGGGATCCAGGGAGCAGTACTTC. The rearrangement joins TRBV27 to TRBJ2-7; 7 nucleotides agree with TRBD2. The CDR3 loop spans 14 amino acids. Germline CDR1 MNHEY, CDR2 SMNVEV (reference sequence). J lost 7 bases, V lost 3 bases, and 9 bases had no gene match.

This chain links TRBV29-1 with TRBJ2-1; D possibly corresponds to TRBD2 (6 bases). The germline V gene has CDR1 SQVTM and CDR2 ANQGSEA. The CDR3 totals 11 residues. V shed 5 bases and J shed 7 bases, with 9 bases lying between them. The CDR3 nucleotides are TGCAGCGTTCGTGGGGGGAATGAGCAGTTCTTC. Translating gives CSVRGGNEQFF.

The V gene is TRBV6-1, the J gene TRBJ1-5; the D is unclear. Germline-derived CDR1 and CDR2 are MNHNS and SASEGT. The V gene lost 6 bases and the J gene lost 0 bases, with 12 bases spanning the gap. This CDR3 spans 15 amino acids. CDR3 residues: CASSPHVGSNQPQHF. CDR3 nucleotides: TGTGCCAGCAGCCCTCATGTGGGTAGCAATCAGCCCCAGCATTTT.

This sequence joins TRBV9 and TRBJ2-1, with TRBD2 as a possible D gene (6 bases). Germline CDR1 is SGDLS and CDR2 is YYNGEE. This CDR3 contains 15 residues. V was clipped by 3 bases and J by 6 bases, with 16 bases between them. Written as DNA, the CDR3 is TGTGCCAGCAGCGACCGGGACTTCTCAACCAATGAGCAGTTCTTC. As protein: CASSDRDFSTNEQFF.

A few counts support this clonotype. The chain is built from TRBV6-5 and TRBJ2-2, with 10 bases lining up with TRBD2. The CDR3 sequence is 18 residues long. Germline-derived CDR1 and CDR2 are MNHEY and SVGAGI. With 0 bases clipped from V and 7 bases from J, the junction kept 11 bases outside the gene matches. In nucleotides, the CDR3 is TGTGCCAGCAGTTACTCGACTTACTCTAGCGGGGGCAGCGGGGAGCTGTTTTTT. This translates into CASSYSTYSSGGSGELFF.

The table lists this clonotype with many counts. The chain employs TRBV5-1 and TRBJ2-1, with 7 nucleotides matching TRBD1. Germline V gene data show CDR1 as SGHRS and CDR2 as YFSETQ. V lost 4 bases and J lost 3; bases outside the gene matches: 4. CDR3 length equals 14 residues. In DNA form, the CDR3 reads TGCGCCAGCAGCGGTCGGACAGGCTACAATGAGCAGTTCTTC. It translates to CASSGRTGYNEQFF.

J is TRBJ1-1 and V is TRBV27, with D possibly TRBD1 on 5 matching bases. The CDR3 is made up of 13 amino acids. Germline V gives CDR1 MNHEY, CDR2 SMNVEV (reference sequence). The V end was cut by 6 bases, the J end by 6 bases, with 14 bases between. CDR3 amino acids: CASSRNLGPEAFF. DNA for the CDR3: TGTGCCAGCAGCAGGAATTTGGGGCCTGAAGCTTTCTTT.

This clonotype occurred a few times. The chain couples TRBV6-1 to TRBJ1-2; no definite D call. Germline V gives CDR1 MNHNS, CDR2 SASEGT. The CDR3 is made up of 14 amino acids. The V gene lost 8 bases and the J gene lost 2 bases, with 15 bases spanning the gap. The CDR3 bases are TGTGCCAGCCGCACACCCGGTGGAAACTATGGCTACACCTTC. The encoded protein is CASRTPGGNYGYTF.

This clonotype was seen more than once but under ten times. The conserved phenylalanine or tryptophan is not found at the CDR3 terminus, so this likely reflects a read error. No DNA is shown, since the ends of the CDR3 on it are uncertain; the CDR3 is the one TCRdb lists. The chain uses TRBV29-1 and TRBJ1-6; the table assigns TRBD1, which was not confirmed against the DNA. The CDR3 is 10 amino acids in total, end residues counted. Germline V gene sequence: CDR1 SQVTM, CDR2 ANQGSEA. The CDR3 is CSVMSGQSLG.